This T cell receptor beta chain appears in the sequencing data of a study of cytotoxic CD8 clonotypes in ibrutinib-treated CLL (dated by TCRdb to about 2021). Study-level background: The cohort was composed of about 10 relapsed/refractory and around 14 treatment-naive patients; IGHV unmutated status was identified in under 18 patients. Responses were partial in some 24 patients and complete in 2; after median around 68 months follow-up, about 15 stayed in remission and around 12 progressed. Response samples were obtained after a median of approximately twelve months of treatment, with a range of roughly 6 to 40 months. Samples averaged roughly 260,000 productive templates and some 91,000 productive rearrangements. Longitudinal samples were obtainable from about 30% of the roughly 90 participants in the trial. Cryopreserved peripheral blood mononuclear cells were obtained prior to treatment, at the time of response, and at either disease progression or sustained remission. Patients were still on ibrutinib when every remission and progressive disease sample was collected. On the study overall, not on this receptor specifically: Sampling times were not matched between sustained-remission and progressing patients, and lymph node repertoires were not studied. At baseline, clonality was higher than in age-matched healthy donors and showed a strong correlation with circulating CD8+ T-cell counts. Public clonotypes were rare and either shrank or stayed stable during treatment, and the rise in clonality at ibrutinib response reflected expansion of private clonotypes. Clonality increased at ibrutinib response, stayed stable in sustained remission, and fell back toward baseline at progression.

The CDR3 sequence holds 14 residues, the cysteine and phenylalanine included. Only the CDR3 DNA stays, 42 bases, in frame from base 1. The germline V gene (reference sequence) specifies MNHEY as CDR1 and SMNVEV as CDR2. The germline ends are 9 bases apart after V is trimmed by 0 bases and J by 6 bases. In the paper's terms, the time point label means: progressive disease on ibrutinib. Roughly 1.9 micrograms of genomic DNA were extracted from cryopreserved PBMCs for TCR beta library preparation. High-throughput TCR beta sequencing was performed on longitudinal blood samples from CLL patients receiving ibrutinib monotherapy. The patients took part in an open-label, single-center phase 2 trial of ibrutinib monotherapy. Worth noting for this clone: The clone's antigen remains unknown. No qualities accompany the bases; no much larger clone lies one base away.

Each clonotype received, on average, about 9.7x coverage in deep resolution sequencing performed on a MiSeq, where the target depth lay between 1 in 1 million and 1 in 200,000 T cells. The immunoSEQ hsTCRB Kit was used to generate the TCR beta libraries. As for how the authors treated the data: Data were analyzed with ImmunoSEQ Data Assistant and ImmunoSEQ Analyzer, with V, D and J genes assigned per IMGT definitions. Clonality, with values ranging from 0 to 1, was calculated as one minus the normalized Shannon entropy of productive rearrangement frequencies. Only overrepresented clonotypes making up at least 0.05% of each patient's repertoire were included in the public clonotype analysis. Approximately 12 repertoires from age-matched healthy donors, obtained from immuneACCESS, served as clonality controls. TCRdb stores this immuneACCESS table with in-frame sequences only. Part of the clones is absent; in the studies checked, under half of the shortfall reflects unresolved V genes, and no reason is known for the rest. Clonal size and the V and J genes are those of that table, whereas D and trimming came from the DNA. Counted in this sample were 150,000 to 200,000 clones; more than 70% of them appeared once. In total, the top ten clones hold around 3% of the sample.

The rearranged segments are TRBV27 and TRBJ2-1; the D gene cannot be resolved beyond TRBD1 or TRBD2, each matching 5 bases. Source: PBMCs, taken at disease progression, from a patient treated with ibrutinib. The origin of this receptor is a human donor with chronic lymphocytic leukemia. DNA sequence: TGTGCCAGCAGTTTATCGCAGGGACCCAATGAGCAGTTCTTC. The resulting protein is CASSLSQGPNEQFF.